What follows describes a single TCR beta chain. This record belongs to a study of cytomegalovirus exposure and HLA in healthy donors. In germline, CDR1 is SNHLY, CDR2 FYNNEI. V was shortened by 2 bases and J by 7 bases, with 20 bases between the two germline ends. This CDR3 region has 16 residues. Data came from immunoSEQ multiplex PCR; TCRdb stores just in-frame clones and leaves some out. The sample consists of roughly 270,000 clones, 88% of them appearing once. The specimen sequenced was PBMCs. This TCR was sampled from a woman under 30 in good health and CMV-seronegative. The rearrangement links TRBV2 to TRBJ1-2; D is undetermined. Here the CDR3 reads CASSELTRKTLGGYTF. Here the CDR3 DNA reads TGTGCCAGCAGTGAATTGACCAGGAAAACCCTCGGTGGCTACACCTTC.